This T cell receptor beta chain came from a study of blood T cell repertoires in COVID-19. Background on the study: Specimens from acute and convalescent COVID-19 originated in the United States, Italy and Spain. Nucleic acid was either cDNA or gDNA, and it came from T cells, B-cell-depleted T cells, or PBMCs.

In the source study's methods: Amplifying reference gene primers gave estimates of nucleated cell counts. Assay used: immunoSEQ multiplex PCR; TCRdb lists only in-frame clones, some missing. The V and J calls and clone size are taken from that table; D and trimming were inferred from the DNA. The sample records 200,000 to 250,000 clones, around 85% being singletons. Per germline, CDR1 MNHEY and CDR2 SVGAGI. Trimming took off 0 bases at V and 3 bases at J, with 12 bases between the two ends. CDR3 length: 15 amino acids. Material for sequencing was peripheral blood. This chain links TRBV6-5 with TRBJ2-7; D gene unclear. The TCR comes from a woman aged 40 to 50 with active or convalescent COVID-19. CDR3 DNA: TGTGCCAGCAGTTACTCGGTGGGCCTAATCTACGAGCAGTACGTC. This translates into CASSYSVGLIYEQYV.